This T cell receptor beta chain was sequenced in a study of shared clonotypes between healthy human individuals (dated by TCRdb to 2018 to 2021). Study-level background: Two women and a few men aged 18 to 49 years were included in the cohort. Per donor, leukapheresis produced somewhere between about 0.9 and 10 billion PBMCs. Libraries were prepared and TCR repertoires were sequenced by different laboratories using diverse techniques, in order to increase sequencing depth and limit assay-specific biases. To estimate repertoire size and how much clonotype sharing occurs between individuals, the study deeply sequenced the blood TCR repertoires of several healthy adults. For each donor, CD4 naive and CD4 memory were each run on three plates, CD8 naive on two plates, and CD8 memory on one plate. The paper as a whole reports these results and caveats: The genetic and exposure-history diversity represented was limited by the small number of donors. Compared with non-shared clonotypes, clonotypes shared by all four sorted-subset donors had higher generation probabilities. Sampling was limited to blood, and TCR repertoires in tissue likely differ from TCR repertoires in blood. Across a few donors, roughly 5% of naive CD4, approximately 3.6% of naive CD8, 2.3% of memory CD4, and 0.3% to 0.45% of memory CD8 clonotypes were shared. Even with the large sequencing depth, rarefaction of the sorted-subset datasets indicated that sequencing was incomplete. Pairwise subsampling indicated that sequencing depth was expected to affect the degree of clonotype sharing among donors. Naive subsets generally had larger estimated clonotype richness than memory subsets.

The donors were healthy, HIV-negative adults who had no recently reported acute infections or vaccinations. Only Caucasian adults living in Nashville, Tennessee, USA were represented among the donors. CD4+ T cells were enriched through magnetic negative selection, after which naive cells were positively selected on CD45RA and the remaining negative fraction served as the memory subset. Blood was collected by leukapheresis, and PBMCs were isolated by Ficoll-Histopaque density gradient centrifugation and then cryopreserved in liquid nitrogen vapor phase. Purity and quantity of every magnetically sorted T cell population were checked by analytical flow cytometry. Genomic DNA was isolated from each sorted fraction and quantified by UV absorbance on a Nanodrop 2000c. Its CDR3 holds 15 amino acids, cysteine through phenylalanine. Only CDR3 DNA is held: 45 bases, read in frame from base 1. V and J lose 3 bases and 4 bases, and a span of 15 bases separates them. CDR1 MGHDK and CDR2 SYGVNS are derived from the germline V gene.

Using the deep immunoSEQ assay, multiplex PCR amplified TCR CDR3 regions from genomic DNA. Extracted genomic DNA from each cell subset was spread evenly across all wells of several immunoSEQ 96-well plates, with each plate serving as a replicate. For sorted subsets, approximately 190 ng genomic DNA, equal to about 30,000 T cell genomes, was loaded into each replicate PCR. Purified libraries were quantified with a Qubit 3.0 fluorometer, sized on a Bioanalyzer 2100, and re-quantified with the KAPA Library Quantification kit. Every immunoSEQ 96-well plate was sequenced on a dedicated single-read 150-cycle Illumina NextSeq 550 flow cell. The published analysis was carried out like this. The immunoSEQ output contained only junctional sequences without quality scores, so filtering could not match that applied to full-length reads. Sequences were annotated with PyIR, a Python wrapper for IgBLAST v1.9, using IMGT germline references to assign V/J genes and CDR3. Reads were removed for weak V/J assignments (E-value above 1e-6), missing CDR3, stop codons, out-of-frame junctions, or ambiguous translated residues. V3J clonotypes were defined as sequences sharing an identical inferred V gene, J gene, and CDR3 amino acid sequence. Percentage overlap between repertoires was calculated by dividing the number of shared unique clonotypes by the size of the smaller repertoire. Richness of each repertoire was evaluated using RTK rarefaction, the Chao1 estimator, and Recon v2.1 estimates of unobserved clonotypes. Generation probabilities were computed with OLGA for all TCRbeta clonotypes obtained by the gDNA method from several donors. TCRdb limited this immuneACCESS table to in-frame rearrangements with V and J called. A share of clones is missing; checked studies link under half to unresolved V genes, and the rest is unexplained. V, J and clone size are those of that table, while D and trimming were read from the DNA. Here the sample has roughly 1,100,000 clones; roughly 70% occur a single time. The ten largest clones represent roughly 1.5% of the sample.

About this clone: Its antigen has not been determined. Qualities for individual bases were not recorded, and no much larger clone is one base off.

Sequences were obtained from memory CD4+ T cells sorted from blood. What this sample's cell subset or site label stands for: CD45RA-negative fraction. The chain couples TRBV25-1 to TRBJ2-5, with no confidently assigned D gene. This TCR came from a man aged 18 to 30 in good health. DNA sequence: TGTGCCAGCAGTGATGCTAGTTTACCGCCAGAGACCCAGTACTTC. It encodes CASSDASLPPETQYF. Extended through the reference TRBV25-1 and TRBJ2-5 proteins, this CDR3 yields the full variable domain: EADIYQTPRYLVIGTGKKITLECSQTMGHDKMYWYQQDPGMELHLIHYSYGVNSTEKGDLSSESTVSRIRTEHFPLTLESARPSHTSQYLCASSDASLPPETQYFGPGTRLLVL.